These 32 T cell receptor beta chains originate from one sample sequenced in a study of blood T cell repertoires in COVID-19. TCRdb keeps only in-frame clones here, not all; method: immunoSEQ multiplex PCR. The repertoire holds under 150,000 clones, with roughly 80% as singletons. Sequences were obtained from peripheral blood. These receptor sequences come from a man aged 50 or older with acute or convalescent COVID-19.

CDR3 coding DNA: TGTGCCAGCAGCCAAGGGGCCCTCGGAACTAATGAAAAACTGTTTTTT. Amino acid sequence: CASSQGALGTNEKLFF. The V call is TRBV4-2, the J call TRBJ1-4; D gene ambiguous. This CDR3 is 16 amino acids long. V lost 1 base, J lost 1 base, and 10 bases lay in between. Germline lookup yields CDR1 LGHNA and CDR2 YNFKEQ.

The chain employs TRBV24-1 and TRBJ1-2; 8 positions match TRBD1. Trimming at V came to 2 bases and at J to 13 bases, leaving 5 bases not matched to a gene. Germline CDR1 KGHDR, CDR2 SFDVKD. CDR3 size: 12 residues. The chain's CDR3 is CATSDWTGRFTF. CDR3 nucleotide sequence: TGTGCCACCAGTGATTGGACAGGGAGGTTCACCTTC.

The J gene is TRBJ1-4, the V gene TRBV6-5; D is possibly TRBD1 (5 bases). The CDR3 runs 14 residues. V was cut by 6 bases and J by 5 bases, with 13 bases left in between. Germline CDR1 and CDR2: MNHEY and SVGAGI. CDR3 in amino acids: CASSAGRINEKLFF. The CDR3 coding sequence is TGTGCCAGCAGCGCGGGACGGATAAATGAAAAACTGTTTTTT.

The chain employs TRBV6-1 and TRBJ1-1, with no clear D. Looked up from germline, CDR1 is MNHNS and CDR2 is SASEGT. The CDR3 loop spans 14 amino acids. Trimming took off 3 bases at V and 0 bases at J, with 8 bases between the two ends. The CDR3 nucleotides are TGTGCCAGCAGTGATTGGTCTATGAACACTGAAGCTTTCTTT. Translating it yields CASSDWSMNTEAFF.

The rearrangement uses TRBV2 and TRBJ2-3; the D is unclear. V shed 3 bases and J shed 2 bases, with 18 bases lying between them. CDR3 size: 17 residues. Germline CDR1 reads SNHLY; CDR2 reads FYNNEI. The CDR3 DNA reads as TGTGCCAGCAGTGAGAAGTCCATCCCGGCGGTCACAGATACGCAGTATTTT. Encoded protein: CASSEKSIPAVTDTQYF.

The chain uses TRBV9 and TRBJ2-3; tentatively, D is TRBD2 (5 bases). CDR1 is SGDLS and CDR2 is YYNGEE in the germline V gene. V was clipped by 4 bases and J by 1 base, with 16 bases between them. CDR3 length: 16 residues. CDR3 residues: CASSSRAMGGTDTQYF. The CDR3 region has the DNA TGTGCCAGCAGCTCCCGCGCAATGGGAGGCACAGATACGCAGTATTTT.

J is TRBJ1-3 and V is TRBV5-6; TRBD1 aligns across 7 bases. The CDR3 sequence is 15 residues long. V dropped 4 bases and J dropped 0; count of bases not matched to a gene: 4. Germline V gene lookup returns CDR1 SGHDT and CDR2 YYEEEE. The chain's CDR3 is CASSARQGSGNTIYF. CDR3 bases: TGTGCCAGCAGCGCGCGACAGGGCTCTGGAAACACCATATATTTT.

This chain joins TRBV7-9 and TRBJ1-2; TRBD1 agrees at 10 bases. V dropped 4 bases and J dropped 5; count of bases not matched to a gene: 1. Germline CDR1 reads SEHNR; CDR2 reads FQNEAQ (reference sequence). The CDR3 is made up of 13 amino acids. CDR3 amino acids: CASSSDRGYGYTF. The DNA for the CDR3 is TGTGCCAGCAGCTCGGACAGGGGGTATGGCTACACCTTC.

The CDR3 DNA sequence: TGTGCCAGCAGTTACCCCGAGACGGGCACTGAAGCTTTCTTT. Its translation: CASSYPETGTEAFF. This chain joins TRBV6-6 and TRBJ1-1; D uncertain. Germline CDR1 reads MNHNY; CDR2 reads SVGAGI (reference sequence). V dropped 2 bases and J dropped 4 bases, with 11 bases sitting between them. The CDR3 is made up of 14 amino acids.

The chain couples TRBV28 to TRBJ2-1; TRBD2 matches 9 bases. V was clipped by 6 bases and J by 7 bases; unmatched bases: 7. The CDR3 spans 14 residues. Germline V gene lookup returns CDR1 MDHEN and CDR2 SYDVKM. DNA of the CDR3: TGTGCCAGCAGCAGCGGGGGGCTTTCAAATGAGCAGTTCTTC. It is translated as CASSSGGLSNEQFF. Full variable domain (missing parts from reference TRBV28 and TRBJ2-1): DVKVTQSSRYLVKRTGEKVFLECVQDMDHENMFWYRQDPGLGLRLIYFSYDVKMKEKGDIPEGYSVSREKKERFSLILESASTNQTSMYLCASSSGGLSNEQFFGPGTRLTVL.

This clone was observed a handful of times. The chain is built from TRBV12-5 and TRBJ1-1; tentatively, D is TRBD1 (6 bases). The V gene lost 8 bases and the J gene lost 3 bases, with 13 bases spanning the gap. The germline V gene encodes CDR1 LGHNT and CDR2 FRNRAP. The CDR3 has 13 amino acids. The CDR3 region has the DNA TGTGCTAGTAAGGGGGAGTTCGACACTGAAGCTTTCTTT. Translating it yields CASKGEFDTEAFF.

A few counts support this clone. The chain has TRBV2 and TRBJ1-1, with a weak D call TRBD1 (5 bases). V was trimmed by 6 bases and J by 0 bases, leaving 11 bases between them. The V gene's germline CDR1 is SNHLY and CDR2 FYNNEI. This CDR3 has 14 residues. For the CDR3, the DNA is TGTGCCAGCAGCATCCGACAGATGAACACTGAAGCTTTCTTT. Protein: CASSIRQMNTEAFF.

CDR3 DNA: TGCGCCAGCAGCTTGGGACAGGGGGCGCCCGGGGCAGATACGCAGTATTTT. Residues: CASSLGQGAPGADTQYF. This rearrangement joins TRBV5-1 to TRBJ2-3; 10 bases match TRBD1. The CDR3 spans 17 residues. V lost 0 bases and J lost 4; bases outside the gene matches: 8. Germline-derived CDR1 and CDR2 are SGHRS and YFSETQ.

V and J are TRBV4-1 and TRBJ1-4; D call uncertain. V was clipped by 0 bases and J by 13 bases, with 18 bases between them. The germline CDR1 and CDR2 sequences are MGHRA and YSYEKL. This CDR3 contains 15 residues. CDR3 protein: CASSQDFGRPTGLFF. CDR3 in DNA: TGCGCCAGCAGCCAAGATTTCGGCAGGCCAACCGGACTGTTTTTT.

DNA for the CDR3: TGTGCCAGCAGCCAGGAAAGACAGGGTACCTACAATGAGCAGTTCTTC. It yields the protein CASSQERQGTYNEQFF. This sequence joins TRBV4-2 and TRBJ2-1, with 7 bases lining up with TRBD1. Germline V gene data show CDR1 as LGHNA and CDR2 as YNFKEQ. After removal of 3 bases from V and 2 bases from J, the junction contained 7 bases not matched to a gene. The CDR3 has 16 residues.

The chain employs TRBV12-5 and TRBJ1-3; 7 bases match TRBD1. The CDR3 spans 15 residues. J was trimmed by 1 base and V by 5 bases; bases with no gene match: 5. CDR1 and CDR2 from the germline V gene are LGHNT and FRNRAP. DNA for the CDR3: TGTGCTAGTGGTGAGGGACAGTCTTCTGGAAACACCATATATTTT. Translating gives CASGEGQSSGNTIYF.

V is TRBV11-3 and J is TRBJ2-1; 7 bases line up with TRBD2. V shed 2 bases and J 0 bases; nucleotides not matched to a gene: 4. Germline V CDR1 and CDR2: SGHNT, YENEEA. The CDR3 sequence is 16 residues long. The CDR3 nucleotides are TGTGCCAGCAGCTTAAGCGGGGTGAGCTCCTACAATGAGCAGTTCTTC. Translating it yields CASSLSGVSSYNEQFF.

DNA for the CDR3: TGTGCCTGGAGTGTACCTGGAGTCCTATTAAGGAGGGGAGTTTACACTGAAGCTTTCTTT. It encodes CAWSVPGVLLRRGVYTEAFF. The chain joins TRBV30 to TRBJ1-1; a possible D gene is TRBD1 (5 bases). This CDR3 is built from 20 residues. Trimming pared 0 bases from V and 3 bases from J, leaving 29 bases between. Germline lookup yields CDR1 GTSNPN and CDR2 SVGIG (reference sequence).

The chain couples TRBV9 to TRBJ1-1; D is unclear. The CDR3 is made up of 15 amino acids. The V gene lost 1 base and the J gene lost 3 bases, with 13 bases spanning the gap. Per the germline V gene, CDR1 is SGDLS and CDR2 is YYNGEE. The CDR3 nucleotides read TGTGCCAGCAGCGTATACGGGGAGCTGTACACTGAAGCTTTCTTT. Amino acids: CASSVYGELYTEAFF.

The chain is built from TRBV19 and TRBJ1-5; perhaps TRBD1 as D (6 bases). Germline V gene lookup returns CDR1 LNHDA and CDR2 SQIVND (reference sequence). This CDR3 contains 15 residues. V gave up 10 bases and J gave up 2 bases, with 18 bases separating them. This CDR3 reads CATAPGGAGNQPQHF. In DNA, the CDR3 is TGTGCCACCGCGCCGGGGGGCGCGGGCAATCAGCCCCAGCATTTT.

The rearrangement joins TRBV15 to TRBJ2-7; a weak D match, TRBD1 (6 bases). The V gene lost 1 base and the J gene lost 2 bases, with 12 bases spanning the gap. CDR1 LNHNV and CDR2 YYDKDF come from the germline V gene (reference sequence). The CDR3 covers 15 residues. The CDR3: CATSRAPRGTYEQYF. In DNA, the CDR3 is TGTGCCACCAGCAGAGCGCCCAGGGGCACCTACGAGCAGTACTTC.

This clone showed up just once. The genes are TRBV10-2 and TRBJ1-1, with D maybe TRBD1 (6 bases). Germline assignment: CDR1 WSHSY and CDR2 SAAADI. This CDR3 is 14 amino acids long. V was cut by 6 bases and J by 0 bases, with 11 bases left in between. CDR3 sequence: CASRGGQLNTEAFF. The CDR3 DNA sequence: TGCGCCAGCAGAGGTGGACAGTTGAACACTGAAGCTTTCTTT.

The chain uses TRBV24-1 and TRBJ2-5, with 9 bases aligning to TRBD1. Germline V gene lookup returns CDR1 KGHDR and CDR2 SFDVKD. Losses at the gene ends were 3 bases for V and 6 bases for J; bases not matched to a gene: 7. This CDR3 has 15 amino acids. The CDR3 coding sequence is TGTGCCACCAGTGATACGGGACAGGGTGAGAAGACCCAGTACTTC. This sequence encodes CATSDTGQGEKTQYF.

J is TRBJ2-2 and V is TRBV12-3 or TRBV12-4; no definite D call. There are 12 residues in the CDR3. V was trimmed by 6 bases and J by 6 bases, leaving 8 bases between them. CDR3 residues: CASSRGAGELFF. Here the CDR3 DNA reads TGTGCCAGCAGCAGAGGCGCCGGGGAGCTGTTTTTT.

The CDR3 DNA reads as TGCAGCGGAGGGGCCCCTCTCGGACAGGCCAACGGCTACACCTTC. Residues: CSGGAPLGQANGYTF. The rearrangement links TRBV29-1 to TRBJ1-2; 7 positions match TRBD1. Trimming removed 7 bases from V and 8 bases from J; junction bases left unmatched: 19. The CDR3 runs to 15 residues. The germline V gene has CDR1 SQVTM and CDR2 ANQGSEA.

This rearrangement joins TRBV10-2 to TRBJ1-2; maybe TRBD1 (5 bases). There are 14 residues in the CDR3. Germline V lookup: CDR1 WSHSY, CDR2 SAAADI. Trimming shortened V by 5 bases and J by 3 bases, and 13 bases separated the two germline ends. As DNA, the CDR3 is TGCGCCAGCAGTCAGGCAGGGAACGACTATGGCTACACCTTC. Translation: CASSQAGNDYGYTF.

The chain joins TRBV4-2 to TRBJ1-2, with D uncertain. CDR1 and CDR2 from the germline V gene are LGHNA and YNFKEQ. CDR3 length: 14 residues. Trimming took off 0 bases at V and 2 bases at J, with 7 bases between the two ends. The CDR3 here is CASSQERVNYGYTF. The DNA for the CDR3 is TGTGCCAGCAGCCAAGAACGGGTAAACTATGGCTACACCTTC.

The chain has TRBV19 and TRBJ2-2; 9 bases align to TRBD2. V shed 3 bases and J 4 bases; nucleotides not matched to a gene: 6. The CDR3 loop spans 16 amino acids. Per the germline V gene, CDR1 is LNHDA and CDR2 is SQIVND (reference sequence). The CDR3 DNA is TGTGCCAGTAGTATGGTGCGGGGGGGCCCCACCGGGGAGCTGTTTTTT. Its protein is CASSMVRGGPTGELFF.

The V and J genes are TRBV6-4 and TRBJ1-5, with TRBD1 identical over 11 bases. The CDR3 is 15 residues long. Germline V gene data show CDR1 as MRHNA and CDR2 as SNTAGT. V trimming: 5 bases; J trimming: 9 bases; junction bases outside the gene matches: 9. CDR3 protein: CASSPVAGQGGPQHF. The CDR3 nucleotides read TGTGCCAGCAGTCCCGTTGCGGGACAGGGGGGGCCCCAGCATTTT.

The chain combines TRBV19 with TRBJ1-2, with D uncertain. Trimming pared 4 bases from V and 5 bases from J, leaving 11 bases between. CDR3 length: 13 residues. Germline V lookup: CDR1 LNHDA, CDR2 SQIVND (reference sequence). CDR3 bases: TGTGCCAGTAGTAGAGCAGCGGGGTATGGCTACACCTTC. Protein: CASSRAAGYGYTF.

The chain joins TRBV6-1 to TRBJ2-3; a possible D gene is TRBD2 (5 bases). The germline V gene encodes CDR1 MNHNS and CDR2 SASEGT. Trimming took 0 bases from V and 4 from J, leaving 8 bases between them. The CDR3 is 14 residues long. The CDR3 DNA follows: TGTGCCAGCAGTGAAGCGCTAGCTGCAGATACGCAGTATTTT. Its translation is CASSEALAADTQYF.

CDR3 region: CASSVEASWTGELFF. The CDR3 coding sequence is TGTGCCAGCAGCGTAGAAGCGAGTTGGACCGGGGAGCTGTTTTTT. This chain connects TRBV9 to TRBJ2-2; D is ambiguous. Germline V CDR1 and CDR2: SGDLS, YYNGEE. Between the trimmed V and J ends, which lost 0 bases and 5 bases, there was a span of 11 bases. The CDR3 runs 15 residues.